Below are 32 T cell receptor beta chains sequenced from a single sample in a study of T cell responses to AZD1222 COVID-19 vaccine. Data came from immunoSEQ multiplex PCR; TCRdb stores just in-frame clones and leaves some out. The sample contains about 160,000 clones, 88% of which appear only once. Sequenced material: peripheral blood, taken 28 days after the second AZD1222 dose. The receptors here all came from an adult who received the AZD1222 COVID-19 vaccine.

In this sample, this clone turned up once. The chain carries TRBV30 and TRBJ1-5, with unresolved D. This CDR3 contains 14 residues. V was cut by 2 bases and J by 4 bases, with 12 bases left in between. CDR1 and CDR2 from the germline V gene are GTSNPN and SVGIG (reference sequence). CDR3 amino acids: CAWSLSRWNQPQHF. The CDR3 DNA is TGTGCCTGGAGTCTGAGTCGGTGGAATCAGCCCCAGCATTTT.

This clone was counted once. V usage is TRBV18 and J usage is TRBJ2-3, with 8 bases aligning to TRBD2. Germline-derived CDR1 and CDR2 are KGHSH and LQKENI. The length of the CDR3 is 15 residues. V trimming: 3 bases; J trimming: 2 bases; junction bases outside the gene matches: 4. CDR3 sequence: CASSPGTRNTDTQYF. In nucleotides, the CDR3 is TGTGCCAGCTCACCCGGGACTAGAAACACAGATACGCAGTATTTT.

V usage is TRBV9 and J usage is TRBJ1-3; the D is unclear. The CDR3 runs to 15 residues. The V gene's germline CDR1 is SGDLS and CDR2 YYNGEE. V lost 1 base, J lost 0 bases, and 8 bases lay in between. As DNA, the CDR3 is TGTGCCAGCAGCGTAAGTTTTTTCTCTGGAAACACCATATATTTT. Translation: CASSVSFFSGNTIYF.

The rearrangement uses TRBV18 and TRBJ2-2; D may be TRBD1 or TRBD2 (5 bases each). Germline CDR1 is KGHSH and CDR2 is LQKENI. This CDR3 spans 16 amino acids. V shed 0 bases and J shed 1 base, with 9 bases lying between them. The CDR3 spells CASSPPRGGNTGELFF. The CDR3 DNA reads TGTGCCAGCTCACCACCGAGGGGCGGGAACACCGGGGAGCTGTTTTTT.

This clone was seen only once. J is TRBJ2-1 and V is TRBV12-5; 8 nucleotides match TRBD1. CDR1 is LGHNT, CDR2 FRNRAP, per germline. Trimming at V came to 7 bases and at J to 7 bases, leaving 12 bases not matched to a gene. The CDR3 contains 15 residues. The CDR3 DNA reads TGTGCTAGTGCCCCACAGGGGGGCGTACTAAATGAGCAGTTCTTC. As protein: CASAPQGGVLNEQFF.

The chain combines TRBV10-3 with TRBJ1-6, with no clear D. Deletions cut 1 base from V and 8 bases from J, with 9 bases between. The CDR3 consists of 14 residues. CDR1 and CDR2 (germline): ENHRY, SYGVKD. DNA for the CDR3: TGTGCCATCAGTGAGTTACAAGGTGATTCACCCCTCCACTTT. This encodes CAISELQGDSPLHF.

The chain is built from TRBV7-9 and TRBJ1-4; 9 bases align to TRBD1. Germline V gene data show CDR1 as SEHNR and CDR2 as FQNEAQ (reference sequence). The CDR3 covers 15 residues. The ends lost 4 bases at V and 8 bases at J; junction bases unmatched: 8. The CDR3 is CASSSSGQGGEKLFF. The CDR3, as DNA: TGTGCCAGCAGCTCCTCGGGACAGGGAGGCGAAAAACTGTTTTTT.

This clone was seen a handful of times. The chain recombines TRBV6-5 with TRBJ1-1; D gene uncertain. Germline-derived CDR1 and CDR2 are MNHEY and SVGAGI. CDR3 length: 13 amino acids. Trimming stripped 6 bases from V and 0 bases from J, with 8 bases between. The CDR3 DNA sequence: TGTGCCAGCAGAGCGGGAGTGAACACTGAAGCTTTCTTT. Translating it yields CASRAGVNTEAFF.

Written as DNA, the CDR3 is TGTGCCAGCAGTCGGCGACAGGGAGGGACAGATACGCAGTATTTT. Residues: CASSRRQGGTDTQYF. J is TRBJ2-3 and V is TRBV27; D is tentatively TRBD1 or TRBD2 (7 bases each). The V end lost 5 bases, the J end lost 3 bases, and 15 bases lay between the germline ends. Germline lookup yields CDR1 MNHEY and CDR2 SMNVEV (reference sequence). The CDR3 consists of 15 residues.

The genes are TRBV24-1 and TRBJ1-4, with no clear D. This CDR3 is built from 14 residues. V lost 6 bases and J 4 bases, leaving 11 bases between the germline ends. The germline CDR1 and CDR2 sequences are KGHDR and SFDVKD. The chain's CDR3 is CATSQTVVNEKLFF. The CDR3 region has the DNA TGTGCCACCAGTCAAACGGTGGTTAATGAAAAACTGTTTTTT.

The rearrangement links TRBV15 to TRBJ2-2; weak D call: TRBD2 (5 bases). Trimming took off 3 bases at V and 10 bases at J, with 12 bases between the two ends. CDR3 length: 13 residues. CDR1 is LNHNV and CDR2 is YYDKDF in the germline V gene (reference sequence). The CDR3 is CATSSWTPKELFF. CDR3 nucleotide sequence: TGTGCCACCAGCAGTTGGACTCCTAAGGAGCTGTTTTTT.

This clone was seen once. The chain recombines TRBV2 with TRBJ1-2; tentative D call: TRBD1 (5 bases). The CDR3 is made up of 18 amino acids. CDR1 is SNHLY, CDR2 FYNNEI, per germline. Trimming removed 2 bases from V and 0 bases from J, with 19 bases in between. CDR3 protein: CASSEFQGHTVTNYGYTF. In DNA form, the CDR3 reads TGTGCCAGCAGTGAATTTCAAGGACATACCGTCACTAACTATGGCTACACCTTC.

Concerning this clone: The same CDR3 also results from other DNA sequences found in this sample. The rearrangement uses TRBV2 and TRBJ1-5; tentatively, D is TRBD1 (6 bases). Trimming removed 6 bases at V and 2 bases at J, with 11 bases between. CDR3 size: 14 residues. In germline, CDR1 is SNHLY, CDR2 FYNNEI. Here the CDR3 DNA reads TGTGCCAGCAGCCCGGAGGGGGGCAATCAGCCCCAGCATTTT. Translating gives CASSPEGGNQPQHF.

A single count supports this clone. This chain links TRBV5-1 with TRBJ2-5; D possibly corresponds to TRBD2 (6 bases). Germline V gene lookup returns CDR1 SGHRS and CDR2 YFSETQ. The germline V and J ends were trimmed by 4 bases and 3 bases, with 16 bases remaining between them. This CDR3 has 15 residues. The chain's CDR3 is CASSVLSPGEETQYF. The CDR3 DNA sequence: TGCGCCAGCAGCGTTCTTAGCCCGGGGGAAGAGACCCAGTACTTC.

The V and J genes are TRBV6-6 and TRBJ1-4; D is uncertain. The CDR3 loop spans 14 amino acids. Looked up from germline, CDR1 is MNHNY and CDR2 is SVGAGI (reference sequence). Trimming took 8 bases from V and 4 from J, leaving 14 bases between them. The CDR3 nucleotides read TGTGCCAGCTTGAGGGTGCCGGATAATGAAAAACTGTTTTTT. The encoded protein is CASLRVPDNEKLFF.

The chain has TRBV4-2 and TRBJ2-6, with D possibly being TRBD1 (5 bases). Germline V gives CDR1 LGHNA, CDR2 YNFKEQ. Trimming removed 4 bases at V and 4 bases at J, with 17 bases between. The CDR3 runs 17 residues. The CDR3 DNA reads as TGTGCCAGCAGCCCCGTTGGGGCGTCGTCAGGGGCCAACGTCCTGACTTTC. It codes for CASSPVGASSGANVLTF.

This clone was seen a handful of times. The chain combines TRBV27 with TRBJ2-3; possibly TRBD1 for D (5 bases). Germline CDR1 is MNHEY and CDR2 is SMNVEV (reference sequence). V shed 5 bases and J shed 10 bases, with 13 bases lying between them. This CDR3 contains 12 residues. The DNA for the CDR3 is TGTGCCAGCAGTCCCCAGGGTAACGCGCAGTATTTT. Encoded protein: CASSPQGNAQYF.

CDR3 loop: CASSYEGGITEAFF. The DNA of the CDR3 is TGTGCCAGCAGTTACGAGGGGGGCATCACTGAAGCTTTCTTT. The rearrangement uses TRBV6-6 and TRBJ1-1, with D perhaps matching TRBD1 (6 bases). The CDR3 has 14 amino acids. The V end lost 2 bases, the J end lost 4 bases, and 11 bases lay between the germline ends. CDR1 is MNHNY and CDR2 is SVGAGI in the germline V gene (reference sequence).

The J gene is TRBJ2-7, the V gene TRBV30, with D perhaps matching TRBD2 (5 bases). The CDR3 has 12 residues. Germline V lookup: CDR1 GTSNPN, CDR2 SVGIG (reference sequence). V was cut by 0 bases and J by 6 bases, with 9 bases left in between. CDR3 DNA: TGTGCCTGGAGTGTAGGAGGTGGCGAGCAGTACTTC. Its protein is CAWSVGGGEQYF.

V is TRBV5-1 and J is TRBJ2-7; 9 bases fit TRBD1. J lost 3 bases, V lost 2 bases, and 3 bases had no gene match. In germline, CDR1 is SGHRS, CDR2 YFSETQ. This CDR3 has 14 residues. The CDR3 nucleotides read TGCGCCAGCAGCTTCCGGGACAGGGTCTACGAGCAGTACTTC. Translation: CASSFRDRVYEQYF.

V is TRBV27 and J is TRBJ2-7; maybe TRBD1 (6 bases). Germline-derived CDR1 and CDR2 are MNHEY and SMNVEV (reference sequence). The CDR3 spans 13 residues. V gave up 8 bases and J gave up 3 bases, with 14 bases separating them. The CDR3 DNA reads TGTGCCAGCTCTATAAAAGGGGGCTACGAGCAGTACTTC. Translating it yields CASSIKGGYEQYF.

This clone was counted between two and nine times. The chain's CDR3 is CASSPSGHEQFF. CDR3 nucleotide sequence: TGTGCCAGCAGCCCTTCGGGGCACGAGCAGTTCTTC. The chain uses TRBV7-6 and TRBJ2-1, with D perhaps TRBD1 or TRBD2 (5 bases each). There are 12 residues in the CDR3. CDR1 and CDR2 from the germline V gene are SGHVS and FNYEAQ. The V end lost 5 bases, the J end lost 10 bases, and 12 bases lay between the germline ends.

The chain uses TRBV27 and TRBJ2-7; 9 nucleotides match TRBD2. Trimming took 0 bases from V and 0 from J; bases not matched to a gene: 3. CDR3 size: 16 residues. Germline V lookup: CDR1 MNHEY, CDR2 SMNVEV (reference sequence). The CDR3 bases are TGTGCCAGCAGTTTATCGTTAGCGGGGGCCTCCTACGAGCAGTACTTC. This sequence encodes CASSLSLAGASYEQYF.

The chain is built from TRBV7-8 and TRBJ2-2; 10 bases agree with TRBD2. The J segment lost 6 bases and the V segment lost 2 bases, leaving 9 bases of the junction unmatched. The CDR3 has 17 residues. The V gene's germline CDR1 is SGHVS and CDR2 FQNEAQ. The CDR3 sequence is CASSLIGSGGASGELFF. DNA of the CDR3: TGTGCCAGCAGCTTAATTGGCAGCGGGGGGGCCTCCGGGGAGCTGTTTTTT.

The V and J genes are TRBV5-4 and TRBJ2-5; D is unclear. V shed 0 bases and J shed 3 bases, with 6 bases lying between them. This CDR3 has 13 residues. Germline-derived CDR1 and CDR2 are SGHNT and YYREEE (reference sequence). CDR3 residues: CASSLENKETQYF. The CDR3 nucleotides read TGTGCCAGCAGCTTGGAGAACAAAGAGACCCAGTACTTC.

This clone was found once. The V and J genes are TRBV4-2 and TRBJ2-2, with D unresolved. This CDR3 has 12 residues. V was clipped by 2 bases and J by 7 bases, with 5 bases between them. The germline V gene encodes CDR1 LGHNA and CDR2 YNFKEQ. This CDR3 reads CASSQSDGELFF. CDR3 nucleotides: TGTGCCAGCAGCCAATCAGACGGGGAGCTGTTTTTT.

The rearrangement links TRBV7-9 to TRBJ2-3; TRBD1 is a possible D gene (6 bases). This CDR3 has 14 amino acids. Per the germline V gene, CDR1 is SEHNR and CDR2 is FQNEAQ (reference sequence). The V end lost 2 bases, the J end lost 6 bases, and 12 bases lay between the germline ends. CDR3: CASSLMGAADTQYF. CDR3 DNA: TGTGCCAGCAGCTTAATGGGGGCGGCGGATACGCAGTATTTT.

This chain connects TRBV28 to TRBJ1-3; no firm D call. V shed 4 bases and J shed 0 bases, with 7 bases lying between them. This CDR3 has 14 amino acids. Germline loops: CDR1 MDHEN, CDR2 SYDVKM. The CDR3 DNA follows: TGTGCCAGCAGTTCCACCGGCTCTGGAAACACCATATATTTT. Its protein is CASSSTGSGNTIYF.

This chain connects TRBV5-6 to TRBJ1-6, with a possible D match to TRBD1 (5 bases). CDR1 and CDR2 from the germline V gene are SGHDT and YYEEEE. The length of the CDR3 is 17 residues. Trimming stripped 2 bases from V and 9 bases from J, with 21 bases between. Here the CDR3 reads CASSFSSTGAGISPLHF. CDR3 nucleotides: TGTGCCAGCAGCTTTAGCTCCACTGGGGCGGGGATTTCACCCCTCCACTTT.

This chain connects TRBV6-1 to TRBJ1-3; D is unclear. The CDR3 length is 15 residues. V lost 3 bases, J lost 0 bases, and 9 bases lay in between. Germline V gene data show CDR1 as MNHNS and CDR2 as SASEGT. CDR3 nucleotide sequence: TGTGCCAGCAGTGATTTACAATTCTCTGGAAACACCATATATTTT. The encoded protein is CASSDLQFSGNTIYF.

V is TRBV5-6 and J is TRBJ1-3; 7 nucleotides line up with TRBD1. This CDR3 comprises 15 residues. The V segment lost 3 bases and the J segment 2 bases; nucleotides outside the gene matches: 5. CDR1 is SGHDT and CDR2 is YYEEEE in the germline V gene. Here the CDR3 reads CASSSPTGTGNTIYF. In nucleotides, the CDR3 is TGTGCCAGCAGCTCCCCGACAGGGACTGGAAACACCATATATTTT.

The chain recombines TRBV2 with TRBJ1-6, with unresolved D. The CDR3 is 15 residues long. The germline V gene encodes CDR1 SNHLY and CDR2 FYNNEI. Trimming took off 4 bases at V and 9 bases at J, with 16 bases between the two ends. DNA of the CDR3: TGTGCCAGCAGTGGTGTGGCTCCGGGCGGTTCACCCCTCCACTTT. Its protein product is CASSGVAPGGSPLHF.